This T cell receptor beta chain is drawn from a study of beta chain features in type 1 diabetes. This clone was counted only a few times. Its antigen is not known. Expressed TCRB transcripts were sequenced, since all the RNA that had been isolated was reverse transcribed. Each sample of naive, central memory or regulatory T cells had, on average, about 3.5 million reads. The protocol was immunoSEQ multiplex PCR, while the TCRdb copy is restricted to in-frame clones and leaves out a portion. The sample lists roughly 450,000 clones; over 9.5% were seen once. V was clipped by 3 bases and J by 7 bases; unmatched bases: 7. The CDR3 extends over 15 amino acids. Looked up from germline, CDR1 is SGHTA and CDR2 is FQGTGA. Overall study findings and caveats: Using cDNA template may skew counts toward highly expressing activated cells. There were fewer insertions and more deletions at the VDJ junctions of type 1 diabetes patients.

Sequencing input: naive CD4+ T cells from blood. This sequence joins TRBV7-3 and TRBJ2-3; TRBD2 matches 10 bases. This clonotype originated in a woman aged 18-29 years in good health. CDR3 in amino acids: CASSLKREGINTQYF. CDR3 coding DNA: TGTGCCAGCAGCTTGAAGCGGGAGGGCATAAATACGCAGTATTTT.